The 20 T cell receptor beta chains given below trace back to one sample, sequenced in a study of cytomegalovirus exposure and HLA in healthy donors. In the PCR, 60 Vbeta and 13 Jbeta primers were used. Clones were read by immunoSEQ multiplex PCR, and TCRdb kept only the in-frame ones, dropping some. The listing records about 51,000 clones. Material: PBMCs. Receptor source: a female donor in good health and CMV-seronegative.

DNA of the CDR3: TGTGCCTGGAGTGTATCGGCGGGGGGGGCTTTCTTT. Its protein product is CAWSVSAGGAFF. The chain combines TRBV30 with TRBJ1-1; D may be TRBD1 (5 bases). Trimming removed 0 bases from V and 11 bases from J, with 13 bases in between. The CDR3 is made up of 12 amino acids. Germline-derived CDR1 and CDR2 are GTSNPN and SVGIG (reference sequence).

The rearrangement joins TRBV4-2 to TRBJ2-7; 8 bases match TRBD1. The CDR3 spans 17 residues. From germline, CDR1 is LGHNA and CDR2 YNFKEQ. Trimming at V came to 8 bases and at J to 0 bases, leaving 15 bases not matched to a gene. Here the CDR3 reads CASSQNRGAGSSYEQYF. The DNA of the CDR3 is TGTGCCAGCTCCCAAAACAGGGGGGCCGGGAGCTCCTACGAGCAGTACTTC.

The chain carries TRBV30 and TRBJ1-4; D call uncertain. The ends were cut back, 3 bases at V and 8 bases at J, with 13 bases in the middle. CDR1 and CDR2 from the germline V gene are GTSNPN and SVGIG (reference sequence). CDR3 size: 13 residues. CDR3 nucleotides: TGTGCCTGGAGCGATAACCCGGAGGAAAAACTGTTTTTT. The encoded protein is CAWSDNPEEKLFF.

To note about this clone: The junction differs from germline at one of its ends, possibly a read error. The chain carries TRBV30 and TRBJ2-5; TRBD1 agrees at 7 bases. The CDR3 is 12 residues long. Germline V gives CDR1 GTSNPN, CDR2 SVGIG (reference sequence). The CDR3 here is CAWSYRGENQYF. In DNA, the CDR3 is TGTGCCTGGAGTTACAGGGGAGAGAACCAGTACTTC.

The chain joins TRBV5-1 to TRBJ1-1; TRBD1 matches at 10 bases. The CDR3 runs to 13 residues. V lost 4 bases, J lost 3 bases, and 0 bases stayed unmatched. From germline, CDR1 is SGHRS and CDR2 YFSETQ. The CDR3, as DNA: TGCGCCAGCAGCGGACAGGGGGACACTGAAGCTTTCTTT. This codes for CASSGQGDTEAFF.

The CDR3 bases are TGTGCCAGCAGCTTAGAGGGGACAGAAGAGACCCAGTACTTC. Translating it yields CASSLEGTEETQYF. This chain uses TRBV7-2 with TRBJ2-5, with TRBD1 identical over 7 bases. The CDR3 sequence is 14 residues long. The germline V gene has CDR1 SGHTA and CDR2 FQGNSA. With 1 base clipped from V and 3 bases from J, the junction kept 2 bases outside the gene matches.

The chain recombines TRBV5-1 with TRBJ2-7, with 10 bases that match TRBD1. The V gene's germline CDR1 is SGHRS and CDR2 YFSETQ. V was clipped by 3 bases and J by 6 bases; unmatched bases: 3. The CDR3 extends over 13 amino acids. The DNA for the CDR3 is TGCGCCAGCAGCTCGGGGGACAGGGGCGAGCAGTACTTC. Its translation is CASSSGDRGEQYF.

The chain recombines TRBV19 with TRBJ1-4; possibly TRBD1 for D (6 bases). The germline V and J ends were trimmed by 1 base and 3 bases, with 12 bases remaining between them. The CDR3 is 16 residues long. From germline, CDR1 is LNHDA and CDR2 SQIVND (reference sequence). The CDR3 DNA reads TGTGCCAGTAGTATAGTGTTGGGGGCACCTAATGAAAAACTGTTTTTT. This codes for CASSIVLGAPNEKLFF.

The V call is TRBV15, the J call TRBJ2-2; D may be TRBD1 (5 bases). Germline CDR1 is LNHNV and CDR2 is YYDKDF (reference sequence). The V end was cut by 2 bases, the J end by 3 bases, with 13 bases between. The CDR3 has 16 residues. The CDR3 here is CATSRPDSGDTGELFF. CDR3 nucleotide sequence: TGTGCCACCAGCAGACCCGACAGTGGGGACACCGGGGAGCTGTTTTTT.

This chain uses TRBV30 with TRBJ2-1, with 13 bases identical to TRBD2. The CDR3 contains 14 residues. Germline assignment: CDR1 GTSNPN and CDR2 SVGIG (reference sequence). Trimming cost V 2 bases and J 8 bases; bases outside gene matches: 3. The CDR3 here is CAWSRTSGRDEQFF. DNA of the CDR3: TGTGCCTGGAGTCGGACTAGCGGGAGAGATGAGCAGTTCTTC.

This rearrangement joins TRBV4-2 to TRBJ2-7; the match to TRBD2 covers 16 bases. V trimming: 3 bases; J trimming: 2 bases; junction bases outside the gene matches: 13. The germline V gene has CDR1 LGHNA and CDR2 YNFKEQ. This CDR3 region has 20 residues. The CDR3, as DNA: TGTGCCAGCAGCCATGACGGGACTAGCGGGAGGGTGGTCCCTACCTACGAGCAGTACTTC. This sequence encodes CASSHDGTSGRVVPTYEQYF.

The chain has TRBV19 and TRBJ2-7, with D possibly matching TRBD1 (5 bases). CDR3 length: 15 residues. CDR1 is LNHDA and CDR2 is SQIVND in the germline V gene (reference sequence). Deletions cut 2 bases from V and 3 bases from J, with 14 bases between. CDR3 protein: CASSILQGNVYEQYF. CDR3 bases: TGTGCCAGTAGTATACTCCAGGGTAACGTCTACGAGCAGTACTTC.

The J gene is TRBJ2-2, the V gene TRBV21-1; the listed D gene, TRBD2, was not tested against the DNA. TRBV21-1 is a known pseudogene. The CDR3 covers 17 residues. CDR3 in amino acids: CASSKNGRRGETGELFF. For the CDR3, the DNA is TGTGCCAGCAGCAAGAACGGTAGGCGGGGGGAAACCGGGGAGCTGTTTTTT.

The V and J genes are TRBV6-5 and TRBJ1-2; D possibly corresponds to TRBD1 (6 bases). This CDR3 region has 14 residues. Germline V gene data show CDR1 as MNHEY and CDR2 as SVGAGI. V lost 0 bases and J 2 bases, leaving 7 bases between the germline ends. The chain's CDR3 is CASSYSQGNYGYTF. In DNA form, the CDR3 reads TGTGCCAGCAGTTACTCACAGGGCAACTATGGCTACACCTTC.

The rearrangement uses TRBV4-1 and TRBJ2-1; possible D gene TRBD1, 5 bases. Deletions cut 5 bases from V and 8 bases from J, with 19 bases between. There are 15 residues in the CDR3. The germline CDR1 and CDR2 sequences are MGHRA and YSYEKL. CDR3 DNA: TGCGCCAGCAGCGACATCACGGGCAGGGTCGATGAGCAGTTCTTC. This codes for CASSDITGRVDEQFF.

The chain uses TRBV7-9 and TRBJ2-1; D unresolved. CDR3 length equals 15 residues. Looked up from germline, CDR1 is SEHNR and CDR2 is FQNEAQ (reference sequence). Trimming took 3 bases from V and 0 from J, leaving 9 bases between them. In nucleotides, the CDR3 is TGTGCCAGCAGCTTTACTACCCTCTCCTACAATGAGCAGTTCTTC. Translated: CASSFTTLSYNEQFF.

The V gene is TRBV1, the J gene TRBJ2-7; the table's D call TRBD2 went unverified against the DNA. TRBV1 is marked as a pseudogene. The CDR3 consists of 14 residues. DNA of the CDR3: TGCACCAGCATCCCCACGGGGGGCTCCTACGAGCAGTACTTC. As protein: CTSIPTGGSYEQYF.

The chain recombines TRBV5-4 with TRBJ2-2, with TRBD1 as a possible D gene (7 bases). The V and J ends lost 4 bases and 1 base respectively, with 14 bases between them. CDR3 length: 16 amino acids. The V gene's germline CDR1 is SGHNT and CDR2 YYREEE (reference sequence). CDR3 amino acids: CASSPRQGGNTGELFF. The CDR3, as DNA: TGTGCCAGCAGCCCTAGGCAGGGGGGGAACACCGGGGAGCTGTTTTTT.

V is TRBV2 and J is TRBJ2-6; 7 nucleotides line up with TRBD1. V lost 4 bases to trimming and J lost 11 bases; unmatched junction nucleotides: 5. This CDR3 has 13 residues. CDR1 and CDR2 from the germline V gene are SNHLY and FYNNEI. The CDR3 loop is CASSVQGSDVLTF. The CDR3, as DNA: TGTGCCAGCAGTGTACAGGGGTCTGACGTCCTGACTTTC.

The CDR3 spells CASSPGQGTGYTF. DNA for the CDR3: TGTGCCAGCTCACCGGGCCAGGGGACGGGCTACACCTTC. This chain joins TRBV18 and TRBJ1-2; D possibly corresponds to TRBD1 (6 bases). In germline, CDR1 is KGHSH, CDR2 LQKENI. V was pared by 3 bases and J by 8 bases, with 13 bases between. The CDR3 contains 13 residues.